These 10 T cell receptor beta chains were sequenced from one sample in a study of beta chain features in type 1 diabetes. The entirety of the isolated RNA underwent reverse transcription, so expressed TCRB transcripts were sequenced. TCRdb's table, derived via immunoSEQ multiplex PCR, lists solely in-frame clones and lacks some. The profile shows 300,000 to 400,000 clones, around 9.6% of them singletons. Findings of the study overall: Moderately but significantly shorter TCRB CDR3s were found in Type 1 diabetes patients in all four CD4+ subsets.

These receptors have no known antigen. The source material was central memory CD4+ T cells from blood. These receptors came from a young man with type 1 diabetes.

The chain combines TRBV7-2 with TRBJ2-3, with 8 positions matching TRBD2. J lost 0 bases, V lost 3 bases, and 5 bases had no gene match. Germline loops: CDR1 SGHTA, CDR2 FQGNSA. The CDR3 sequence is 16 residues long. This chain's CDR3 is CASSLGLDLSTDTQYF. For the CDR3, the DNA is TGTGCCAGCAGCTTGGGACTAGACCTTAGCACAGATACGCAGTATTTT.

In this sample, this clone turned up a few times. The chain employs TRBV14 and TRBJ2-7; D gene unclear. The ends were cut back, 2 bases at V and 5 bases at J, with 13 bases in the middle. Per germline, CDR1 SGHDN and CDR2 FVKESK. The CDR3 has 14 residues. The CDR3 DNA reads as TGTGCCAGCAGCCAATCCGGGTTCGCGAACGAGCAGTACTTC. Encoded protein: CASSQSGFANEQYF.

The chain recombines TRBV5-6 with TRBJ1-5; D gene uncertain. Germline V gene lookup returns CDR1 SGHDT and CDR2 YYEEEE. V gave up 4 bases and J gave up 3 bases, with 8 bases separating them. The CDR3 is 13 amino acids. The CDR3 loop reads CASSRLINQPQHF. The CDR3 DNA reads TGTGCCAGCAGCCGGCTGATCAATCAGCCCCAGCATTTT.

This clone was seen a few times. A junction boundary mismatches the germline segment, possibly from a read error. Other DNA sequences within the sample encode an identical CDR3. The gene calls are TRBV4-1 and TRBJ2-3; unclear D gene. Germline V gives CDR1 MGHRA, CDR2 YSYEKL. This CDR3 has 13 amino acids. This CDR3 is CASSQGWADTQYF. In DNA form, the CDR3 reads TGTGCCAGCAGCCAAGGGTGGGCAGATACGCAGTATTTT.

The chain joins TRBV11-1 to TRBJ2-1, with D unresolved. This CDR3 has 16 residues. V lost 5 bases, J lost 6 bases, and 20 bases lay in between. In germline, CDR1 is SGHAT, CDR2 FQDESV (reference sequence). CDR3 nucleotides: TGTGCCAGCAGCCCAACCGGGCATTCGGGTTTCAATGAGCAGTTCTTC. Translated, it gives CASSPTGHSGFNEQFF.

The sample holds many counts of this clone. The chain is built from TRBV11-1 and TRBJ2-2; 7 nucleotides line up with TRBD2. The V gene's germline CDR1 is SGHAT and CDR2 FQDESV (reference sequence). V trimming: 1 base; J trimming: 6 bases; junction bases outside the gene matches: 5. This CDR3 comprises 15 residues. CDR3 nucleotide sequence: TGTGCCAGCAGCTTAGAAGGGAGGGTTGCCGGGGAGCTGTTTTTT. It is translated as CASSLEGRVAGELFF.

This clone has a handful of counts. This sequence joins TRBV6-1 and TRBJ2-3; D perhaps matches TRBD2 (5 bases). CDR1 is MNHNS, CDR2 SASEGT, per germline. The CDR3 spans 13 residues. In DNA form, the CDR3 reads TGTGTATGTGGGAGAGCTTCCACAGATACGCAGTATTTT. Amino acid sequence: CVCGRASTDTQYF.

This CDR3 is CASSPPEGGNQPQHF. The CDR3 region has the DNA TGTGCCAGCTCACCTCCGGAGGGTGGCAATCAGCCCCAGCATTTT. V is TRBV18 and J is TRBJ1-5; D gene ambiguous. This CDR3 has 15 amino acids. Germline CDR1 is KGHSH and CDR2 is LQKENI. Trimming removed 3 bases at V and 2 bases at J, with 11 bases between.

The gene calls are TRBV6-5 and TRBJ1-2, with a possible D match to TRBD1 (5 bases). The CDR3 is made up of 15 amino acids. Germline V gives CDR1 MNHEY, CDR2 SVGAGI. V was trimmed by 6 bases and J by 4 bases, leaving 18 bases between them. CDR3 DNA: TGTGCCAGCAGCAAAGACAGAAACACTGCCTATGGCTACACCTTC. Its protein product is CASSKDRNTAYGYTF.

This clone was seen a handful of times. This chain joins TRBV28 and TRBJ1-5; TRBD1 might be the D (5 bases). Per the germline V gene, CDR1 is MDHEN and CDR2 is SYDVKM. The V end lost 5 bases, the J end lost 6 bases, and 14 bases lay between the germline ends. The CDR3 extends over 14 amino acids. CDR3 nucleotide sequence: TGTGCCAGCAGTGCCTTCAGGGAAAGTCAGCCCCAGCATTTT. This translates into CASSAFRESQPQHF.